This TCR beta chain was sequenced in a study of technical replicates of blood from a handful of donors. Trimming removed 1 base from V and 4 bases from J; junction bases left unmatched: 5. This CDR3 is built from 15 residues. Germline assignment: CDR1 LGHNA and CDR2 YSLEER. TCRdb keeps only in-frame clones here, not all; method: immunoSEQ multiplex PCR. In the table there are roughly 70,000 clones, over 90% of which are singletons. The chain combines TRBV4-3 with TRBJ1-1, with TRBD1 identical over 8 bases. Sequencing input: PBMCs. The origin of this receptor is a human donor in good health. Some clones in this sample may be carry-over from other donors' samples. CDR3 in DNA: TGCGCCAGCAGCCAAGGGACAGGGCGTGGCACTGAAGCTTTCTTT. Translating gives CASSQGTGRGTEAFF.